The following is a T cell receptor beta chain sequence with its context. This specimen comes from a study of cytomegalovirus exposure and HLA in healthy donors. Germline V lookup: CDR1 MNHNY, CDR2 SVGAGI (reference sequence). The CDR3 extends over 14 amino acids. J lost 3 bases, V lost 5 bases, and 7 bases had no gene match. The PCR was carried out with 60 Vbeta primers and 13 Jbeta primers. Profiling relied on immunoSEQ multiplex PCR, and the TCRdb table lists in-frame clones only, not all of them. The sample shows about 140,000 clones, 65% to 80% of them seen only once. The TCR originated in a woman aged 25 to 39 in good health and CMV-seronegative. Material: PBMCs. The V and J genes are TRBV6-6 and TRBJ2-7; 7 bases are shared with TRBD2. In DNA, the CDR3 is TGTGCCAGCAGTGAGGGTCTAGCGGTCTACGAGCAGTACTTC. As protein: CASSEGLAVYEQYF.